Included here is one T cell receptor (beta chain) sequence, with context. Its cognate antigen is unknown. One end of the junction fails to match germline, which may point to a read error. Patients chosen for sequencing had shown CD8+CD57+ cell expansion by flow cytometry. Blood came from patients not yet given any therapy. These data are taken from a study of CD8+CD57+ T cells in acquired aplastic anemia. Across the whole study: Sorted CD4+ and CD8+ cells gave a mean 3.2 ug DNA, range 0.2 to 27.4 ug. Study-level results: Levels of CD8+ Simpson's diversity were not significantly distinct in patients versus controls. Patients and controls had in common 25 to 35 CD8+ CDR3 sequences.

Genomic DNA was employed as the template in profiling TCR beta VDJ and CDR3. TCRdb re-analysed the reads in MiXCR, keeping a single row per CDR3 protein. The table shows more than 150,000 distinct CDR3 sequences, with less than 50% occurring only once. This CDR3 has 12 amino acids. Germline CDR1 SNHLY, CDR2 FYNNEI. The chain links TRBV2 to TRBJ2-1; D not certain. The TCR originated in a human donor with aplastic anemia. Sequencing was carried out using sorted CD4+, CD8+, or CD8+CD57+ T cells (not recorded which) from PBMCs. In nucleotides, the CDR3 is TGTGCCAGCAGAACAGAATACAATGTGCAGTTCTTC. Protein product: CASRTEYNVQFF.